The rows below give T cell receptor beta chains drawn from one sample of a study of T-cell reconstitution after alpha-beta-depleted transplantation in children. Via MiXCR, TCRdb re-called the PCR reads, giving one row per CDR3 protein. The table records more than 550,000 distinct CDR3 sequences, roughly 10% of them present only once. The sample here was PBMCs from the stem cell graft donor, taken from the stem cell graft. Receptors were obtained from a human donor who donated a stem cell graft to a child with acute myeloid leukemia. CDR3s include the opening cysteine and the closing phenylalanine or tryptophan. The D gene is left open where the match is weak. Some rows have no size entry. The others give once, few or many, or a class for an expanded clone.

V	size	J	D	DNA	CDR3
TRBV19	.	TRBJ1-2	.	TGTGCCAGTAGTATACGGACAGTTGGTGGCTACACCTTC	CASSIRTVGGYTF
TRBV7-2	few	TRBJ2-5	TRBD2	TGTGCCAGCAGCGTCCCTCTAGCGGGAGACTGGGAGACCCAGTACTTC	CASSVPLAGDWETQYF
TRBV7-2	.	TRBJ2-2	TRBD2	TGTGCCAGCAGCTTAGTAGCGGGAGGGACGAACACCGGGGAGCTGTTTTTT	CASSLVAGGTNTGELFF
TRBV16	.	TRBJ1-5	.	TGTGCCAGCAGCCAATCGGGGGGCCTGGGGTATAGCAATCAGCCCCAGCATTTT	CASSQSGGLGYSNQPQHF
TRBV6-5	many	TRBJ2-6	.	TGTGCCAGCAGTTCGGCCCCTGCGCCTGGGGCCAACGTCCTGACTTTC	CASSSAPAPGANVLTF
TRBV6-2/TRBV6-3	many	TRBJ2-2	.	TGTGCCAGCAGTTCCCGGACTCCGAACACCGGGGAGCTGTTTTTT	CASSSRTPNTGELFF
TRBV4-2	many	TRBJ2-7	.	TGTGCCAGCAGCCTTGGGGGAGGGGGCTACGAGCAGTACTTC	CASSLGGGGYEQYF
TRBV5-1	many	TRBJ2-3	TRBD1	TGCGCCAGCAAGGTTGAAGGGGGCTCCCTGCAGTATTTT	CASKVEGGSLQYF
TRBV5-1	few	TRBJ2-1	.	TGCGCCAGCAGCGTCCCCTTAGAGAGCGCCGTCTACAATGAGCAGTTCTTC	CASSVPLESAVYNEQFF
TRBV4-2	few	TRBJ2-1	TRBD2	TGTGCCAGCAGCCAGGGCAGACTAGCGTCGTCCTACAATGAGCAGTTCTTC	CASSQGRLASSYNEQFF
TRBV20-1	few	TRBJ2-1	.	TGCAGTGCCCGAGTTTATGATGAGCAGTTCTTC	CSARVYDEQFF
TRBV27	many	TRBJ2-7	TRBD1	TGTGCCAGCAGGGCAGGGGGCGGATGGAACTACGAGCAGTACTTC	CASRAGGGWNYEQYF
TRBV12-3/TRBV12-4	.	TRBJ2-1	TRBD2	TGTGCCAGCAGTTTAACGCAGGGAAGGACTAGCGGGAGGGCCTATGAGCAGTTCTTC	CASSLTQGRTSGRAYEQFF
TRBV6-2/TRBV6-3	many	TRBJ2-3	.	TGCGCCAGCAGCTATCGTAGCACAGATACGCAGTATTTT	CASSYRSTDTQYF
TRBV7-9	few	TRBJ2-1	TRBD2	TGTGCCAGCAGCCCGATAGCGGGAGTTACGAATGAGCAGTTCTTC	CASSPIAGVTNEQFF
TRBV28	.	TRBJ1-2	.	TGTGCCAGCACCCTTGCCCGACAGGCCTCAAACAACTATGGCTACACCTTC	CASTLARQASNNYGYTF
TRBV7-9	.	TRBJ1-1	.	TGTGCCAGCAGCCCCCCCCCGGGGGAGGACACTGAAGCTTTCTTT	CASSPPPGEDTEAFF
TRBV6-2/TRBV6-3	many	TRBJ2-1	.	TGTGCCAGTGCCGGGACTCTTTTATCCTACAATGAGCAGTTCTTC	CASAGTLLSYNEQFF
TRBV7-6	.	TRBJ2-1	.	TGTGCCAGCAGCTTAAGCGGGCCCGCTGGTAATGAGCAGTTCTTC	CASSLSGPAGNEQFF
TRBV3-1	many	TRBJ1-2	.	TGTGCCAGCACCCAGGGTGGGGCCAACTATGGCTACACCTTC	CASTQGGANYGYTF
TRBV6-2/TRBV6-3	many	TRBJ2-1	.	TGTGCCAGCAGAATTAACAATGAGCAGTTCTTC	CASRINNEQFF